What follows are 4 T cell receptor beta chains derived from one specimen sequenced in a study of cytomegalovirus exposure and HLA in healthy donors. Clones were read by immunoSEQ multiplex PCR, and TCRdb kept only the in-frame ones, dropping some. This table holds some 170,000 clones, around nine tenths found once. Sequencing input: PBMCs. Source of these receptors: a man under 40 in good health and CMV-seropositive.

The CDR3 sequence is CASSLENSPLHF. Written as DNA, the CDR3 is TGTGCCAGCAGCTTAGAAAATTCACCCCTCCACTTT. The V gene is TRBV7-9, the J gene TRBJ1-6; D is undetermined. V was clipped by 1 base and J by 7 bases, with 2 bases between them. In germline, CDR1 is SEHNR, CDR2 FQNEAQ (reference sequence). The CDR3 totals 12 residues.

The J gene is TRBJ1-1, the V gene TRBV7-9; D might be TRBD1 (5 bases). V was pared by 6 bases and J by 2 bases, with 13 bases between. CDR1 SEHNR and CDR2 FQNEAQ come from the germline V gene (reference sequence). The CDR3 sequence is 14 residues long. The CDR3 DNA reads TGTGCCAGCAGAGACACCGGGACTAACACTGAAGCTTTCTTT. Its translation: CASRDTGTNTEAFF.

This clone was recorded only once. The genes are TRBV7-9 and TRBJ2-7; no definite D call. There are 15 residues in the CDR3. CDR1 and CDR2 from the germline V gene are SEHNR and FQNEAQ (reference sequence). V gave up 1 base and J gave up 2 bases, with 12 bases separating them. In DNA, the CDR3 is TGTGCCAGCAGCTTAGATGGGATTACTACCTACGAGCAGTACTTC. Its protein is CASSLDGITTYEQYF.

CDR3 in DNA: TGCGCCAGCAGCTTGGCGGCCGGGACTAGCACAGATACGCAGTATTTT. Amino acid sequence: CASSLAAGTSTDTQYF. The chain is built from TRBV5-1 and TRBJ2-3, with D perhaps TRBD2 (6 bases). This CDR3 has 16 amino acids. Trimming left V 0 bases short and J 0 bases short, with 11 bases between. CDR1 SGHRS and CDR2 YFSETQ come from the germline V gene.